The 8 T cell receptor beta chains given below trace back to one sample, sequenced in a study of blood T cells in healthy people across ages. The authors ran a second PCR of 7 to 11 cycles using a sample-barcoded 5' primer and a J-beta primer mix. Using its own MiXCR run on the 5' RACE reads, TCRdb lists one record per CDR3 protein. The sample gives roughly 2 million distinct CDR3 sequences, about 50% of which show up once; around 2.1% is in the top ten. Sequences were obtained from blood. Receptors were obtained from a woman between 40 and 50 years old in good health.

In this sample, this clonotype turned up a few times. The chain couples TRBV28 to TRBJ2-3; 11 bases fit TRBD1. The germline gives CDR1 MDHEN, CDR2 SYDVKM. V lost 1 base and J lost 3; bases outside the gene matches: 6. The length of the CDR3 is 17 residues. The DNA of the CDR3 is TGTGCCAGCAGTTTATCCGGACAGGGGGCTTATACAGATACGCAGTATTTT. Protein: CASSLSGQGAYTDTQYF. The entire variable domain, with the rest obtained from reference TRBV28 and TRBJ2-3, is as follows: DVKVTQSSRYLVKRTGEKVFLECVQDMDHENMFWYRQDPGLGLRLIYFSYDVKMKEKGDIPEGYSVSREKKERFSLILESASTNQTSMYLCASSLSGQGAYTDTQYFGPGTRLTVL.

The chain links TRBV6-2 or TRBV6-3 to TRBJ1-5; D is possibly TRBD1 (6 bases). V was clipped by 7 bases and J by 0 bases, with 10 bases between them. Germline V gene lookup returns CDR1 MNHEY and CDR2 SVGEGT. This CDR3 spans 14 amino acids. As DNA, the CDR3 is TGTGCCAGCACCGGGACACTTAGCAATCAGCCCCAGCATTTT. It is translated as CASTGTLSNQPQHF.

This chain connects TRBV11-2 to TRBJ2-5, with TRBD2 identical over 10 bases. Per germline, CDR1 SGHAT and CDR2 FQNNGV. V shed 6 bases and J 13 bases; nucleotides not matched to a gene: 11. The CDR3 length is 13 residues. The CDR3 reads CASSPGLARWRYF. CDR3 bases: TGTGCCAGCAGTCCGGGACTAGCGCGATGGCGGTACTTC.

This chain joins TRBV7-9 and TRBJ2-7; no reliable D call. The V end was cut by 5 bases, the J end by 3 bases, with 14 bases between. Per germline, CDR1 SEHNR and CDR2 FQNEAQ (reference sequence). The CDR3 loop spans 14 amino acids. CDR3 bases: TGTGCCAGCAGCCCCGCGATGCCCTTCTACGAGCAGTACTTC. It specifies CASSPAMPFYEQYF.

The V call is TRBV20-1, the J call TRBJ1-1; D remains unclear. The CDR3 is 13 residues long. Germline CDR1 reads DFQATT; CDR2 reads SNEGSKA (reference sequence). Deletions cut 6 bases from V and 0 bases from J, with 11 bases between. The chain's CDR3 is CSAEEDMNTEAFF. The CDR3 nucleotides read TGCAGTGCCGAAGAAGACATGAACACTGAAGCTTTCTTT.

This sequence joins TRBV29-1 and TRBJ2-5; D is undetermined. This CDR3 contains 13 residues. The germline CDR1 and CDR2 sequences are SQVTM and ANQGSEA. V lost 3 bases and J 2 bases, leaving 10 bases between the germline ends. The CDR3 loop is CSVDGRDQETQYF. The CDR3 DNA follows: TGCAGCGTTGATGGAAGGGATCAAGAGACCCAGTACTTC.

This clonotype was detected only a few times. The chain uses TRBV12-3 or TRBV12-4 and TRBJ2-7; D is undetermined. CDR3 size: 12 residues. The V end was cut by 3 bases, the J end by 7 bases, with 10 bases between. In nucleotides, the CDR3 is TGTGCCAGCAGTTTTTCCTCCTGGGAGCAGTACTTC. This encodes CASSFSSWEQYF.

This clonotype appeared a few times. The V call is TRBV20-1, the J call TRBJ1-2, with a weak D call TRBD1 (6 bases). This CDR3 is 13 amino acids long. The germline CDR1 and CDR2 sequences are DFQATT and SNEGSKA (reference sequence). V was cut by 6 bases and J by 8 bases, with 19 bases left in between. CDR3 amino acids: CSAPDSTYGGYTF. DNA for the CDR3: TGCAGTGCCCCGGACAGCACCTATGGGGGCTACACCTTC.